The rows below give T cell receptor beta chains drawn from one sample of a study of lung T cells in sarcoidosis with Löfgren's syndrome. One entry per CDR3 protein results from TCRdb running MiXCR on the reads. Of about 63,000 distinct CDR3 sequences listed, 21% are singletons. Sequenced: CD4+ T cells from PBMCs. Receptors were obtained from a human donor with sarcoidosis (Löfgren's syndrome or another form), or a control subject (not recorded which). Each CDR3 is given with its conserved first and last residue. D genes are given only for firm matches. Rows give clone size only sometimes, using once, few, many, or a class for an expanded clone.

CDR3 DNA: TGTGCCAGCAGCTTATTAGGGTCCCCAGAGACCCAGTACTTC
CDR3 protein: CASSLLGSPETQYF
V gene: TRBV11-3
clone size: few
D gene: .
J gene: TRBJ2-5

CDR3 DNA: TGTGCCAGCTCACCACCCAGGGCTTCAACAGATACGCAGTATTTT
CDR3 protein: CASSPPRASTDTQYF
V gene: TRBV18
clone size: few
D gene: .
J gene: TRBJ2-3

CDR3 DNA: TGCAGTGCTCGCCTAGCGATCGCAAATGAGCAGTTCTTC
CDR3 protein: CSARLAIANEQFF
V gene: TRBV20-1
clone size: .
D gene: .
J gene: TRBJ2-1

CDR3 DNA: TGTGCCAGCAGTCAAACAGGGAGGGAGACCCAGTACTTC
CDR3 protein: CASSQTGRETQYF
V gene: TRBV27
clone size: many
D gene: .
J gene: TRBJ2-5

CDR3 DNA: TGTGCCAGCAGCTTTCCCTACGAGCAGTACTTC
CDR3 protein: CASSFPYEQYF
V gene: TRBV5-4
clone size: many
D gene: .
J gene: TRBJ2-7

CDR3 DNA: TGTGCCAGCAGCGCCGGGACGCTTTCCTACAATGAGCAGTTCTTC
CDR3 protein: CASSAGTLSYNEQFF
V gene: TRBV7-2
clone size: many
D gene: .
J gene: TRBJ2-1

CDR3 DNA: TGTGCCAGCTTAGCCGGGACGGACTATGGCTACACCTTC
CDR3 protein: CASLAGTDYGYTF
V gene: TRBV28
clone size: many
D gene: .
J gene: TRBJ1-2

CDR3 DNA: TGTGCCAGTAGTATGGGTCGGAATCAGCCCCAGCATTTT
CDR3 protein: CASSMGRNQPQHF
V gene: TRBV19
clone size: few
D gene: .
J gene: TRBJ1-5

CDR3 DNA: TGTGCCAGCAGACAAGCAGGGACTAGCACAGATACGCAGTATTTT
CDR3 protein: CASRQAGTSTDTQYF
V gene: TRBV7-3
clone size: few
D gene: .
J gene: TRBJ2-3

CDR3 DNA: TGTGCCAGCATTCCTGCCGGTGGAAACACCATATATTTT
CDR3 protein: CASIPAGGNTIYF
V gene: TRBV6-1
clone size: many
D gene: .
J gene: TRBJ1-3

CDR3 DNA: TGTGCCAGCAGGGAGACTAGCTTTCCTGGGCTTACGCAGTATTTT
CDR3 protein: CASRETSFPGLTQYF
V gene: TRBV28
clone size: few
D gene: TRBD2
J gene: TRBJ2-3

CDR3 DNA: TGTGCCAGCCGGACTAGCGGGAAGACCCAGTACTTC
CDR3 protein: CASRTSGKTQYF
V gene: TRBV27
clone size: many
D gene: TRBD2
J gene: TRBJ2-5

CDR3 DNA: TGTGCCAGCTCACCGCGACAGGGAATTAGGGAGACCCAGTACTTC
CDR3 protein: CASSPRQGIRETQYF
V gene: TRBV18
clone size: many
D gene: TRBD1
J gene: TRBJ2-5

CDR3 DNA: TGTGCCACCAGCATACGGGGTCGGGGTTACAATCAGCCCCAGCATTTT
CDR3 protein: CATSIRGRGYNQPQHF
V gene: TRBV15
clone size: many
D gene: .
J gene: TRBJ1-5

CDR3 DNA: TGTGCCAGCAGTGAAGACGGCCGCGGGGCGGGGGCCGTAACCCGACCCAAGTACTTC
CDR3 protein: CASSEDGRGAGAVTRPKYF
V gene: TRBV6-1
clone size: many
D gene: .
J gene: TRBJ2-5

CDR3 DNA: TGTGCCAGTAGTACCCCCGGGAGTCCCACAGATACGCAGTATTTT
CDR3 protein: CASSTPGSPTDTQYF
V gene: TRBV19
clone size: many
D gene: .
J gene: TRBJ2-3

CDR3 DNA: TGTGCCAGCAGCTTGAGGACAGGGGGGACCACTGAAGCTTTCTTT
CDR3 protein: CASSLRTGGTTEAFF
V gene: TRBV7-2
clone size: .
D gene: TRBD1
J gene: TRBJ1-1

CDR3 DNA: TGTGCCTGGAGTCCCCCGGCGAGGCCGCCAAAGGAGGATGGCTACACCTTC
CDR3 protein: CAWSPPARPPKEDGYTF
V gene: TRBV30
clone size: few
D gene: .
J gene: TRBJ1-2

CDR3 DNA: TGTGCCAGCAGTTTAACAGGGGACTATGGCTACACCTTC
CDR3 protein: CASSLTGDYGYTF
V gene: TRBV28
clone size: .
D gene: TRBD1
J gene: TRBJ1-2

CDR3 DNA: TGCGCCAGCAGCTCGGGGACCCTTAGCACCGGGGAGCTGTTTTTT
CDR3 protein: CASSSGTLSTGELFF
V gene: TRBV4-1
clone size: few
D gene: .
J gene: TRBJ2-2

CDR3 DNA: TGTGCCAGCAGCCCCTTACAAGAGACCCAGTACTTC
CDR3 protein: CASSPLQETQYF
V gene: TRBV7-9
clone size: many
D gene: .
J gene: TRBJ2-5

CDR3 DNA: TGTGCCAGCAAACAGGCAAGCTCTGGAAACACCATATATTTT
CDR3 protein: CASKQASSGNTIYF
V gene: TRBV5-4
clone size: .
D gene: .
J gene: TRBJ1-3

CDR3 DNA: TGTGCCAGCAGTTTAATGGGACAGGGGGCAGGTGGCTACACCTTC
CDR3 protein: CASSLMGQGAGGYTF
V gene: TRBV12-3/TRBV12-4
clone size: many
D gene: TRBD1
J gene: TRBJ1-2

CDR3 DNA: TGTGCCAGTATGAGCCCCCGAAGCACTGAAGCTTTCTTT
CDR3 protein: CASMSPRSTEAFF
V gene: TRBV19
clone size: .
D gene: .
J gene: TRBJ1-1

CDR3 DNA: TGCAGTGCTAGTCGTCTTGGTGAAAAACTGTTTTTT
CDR3 protein: CSASRLGEKLFF
V gene: TRBV20-1
clone size: many
D gene: .
J gene: TRBJ1-4

CDR3 DNA: TGTGCCAGCGCTTCCACGGACGCCGTAGCCAAAAACATTCAGTACTTC
CDR3 protein: CASASTDAVAKNIQYF
V gene: TRBV28
clone size: .
D gene: .
J gene: TRBJ2-4

CDR3 DNA: TGTGCCAGCAGTTTAAGGGGAAGGTTCACTGAAGCTTTCTTT
CDR3 protein: CASSLRGRFTEAFF
V gene: TRBV28
clone size: many
D gene: .
J gene: TRBJ1-1

CDR3 DNA: TGTGCCAGCAGTTCCCTAAGCTCTGGGGCCAACGTCCTGACTTTC
CDR3 protein: CASSSLSSGANVLTF
V gene: TRBV6-1
clone size: few
D gene: .
J gene: TRBJ2-6

CDR3 DNA: TGTGCTAGTGGTTTGATCCTCGGGACACTAAACACCGGGGAGCTGTTTTTT
CDR3 protein: CASGLILGTLNTGELFF
V gene: TRBV12-5
clone size: .
D gene: .
J gene: TRBJ2-2

CDR3 DNA: TGCAGTGCTAGGGGCGGGGGAAGCTCCTACAATGAGCAGTTCTTC
CDR3 protein: CSARGGGSSYNEQFF
V gene: TRBV20-1
clone size: many
D gene: TRBD2
J gene: TRBJ2-1

CDR3 DNA: TGTGCCAGCTCACCAAGGACAGAGAACACTGAAGCTTTCTTT
CDR3 protein: CASSPRTENTEAFF
V gene: TRBV18
clone size: few
D gene: .
J gene: TRBJ1-1

CDR3 DNA: TGCGCCAGCAGCGACCGGGACATCCGCTTCACCTTC
CDR3 protein: CASSDRDIRFTF
V gene: TRBV4-1
clone size: .
D gene: .
J gene: TRBJ1-2

CDR3 DNA: TGTGCCAGCAGTCCGGACAGACTAAACTATGGCTACACCTTC
CDR3 protein: CASSPDRLNYGYTF
V gene: TRBV28
clone size: .
D gene: .
J gene: TRBJ1-2

CDR3 DNA: TGCGCCAGCAGCCAACGGACCTGGGAGACCCAGTACTTC
CDR3 protein: CASSQRTWETQYF
V gene: TRBV4-3
clone size: few
D gene: .
J gene: TRBJ2-5

CDR3 DNA: TGTGCCAGCAGGCAGGGGCTTGGCACAGATACGCAGTATTTT
CDR3 protein: CASRQGLGTDTQYF
V gene: TRBV28
clone size: many
D gene: .
J gene: TRBJ2-3

CDR3 DNA: TGTGCCAGCAGCTTGGGGACACGTACTAACTATGGCTACACCTTC
CDR3 protein: CASSLGTRTNYGYTF
V gene: TRBV5-4
clone size: few
D gene: .
J gene: TRBJ1-2

CDR3 DNA: TGTGCCAGCAGTTACTCGAAGGGGAGGGGCCCTGGGGCCAGCGTCCTGACTTTC
CDR3 protein: CASSYSKGRGPGASVLTF
V gene: TRBV6-5
clone size: .
D gene: TRBD2
J gene: TRBJ2-6

CDR3 DNA: TGCAGTGCTAGAGACCACAGGGGCCGGACCTACAATGAGCAGTTCTTC
CDR3 protein: CSARDHRGRTYNEQFF
V gene: TRBV20-1
clone size: many
D gene: TRBD1
J gene: TRBJ2-1

CDR3 DNA: TGTGCCAGTAGTACGACTAGCGGGAGGACTCCCACAGATACGCAGTATTTT
CDR3 protein: CASSTTSGRTPTDTQYF
V gene: TRBV19
clone size: few
D gene: TRBD2
J gene: TRBJ2-3

CDR3 DNA: TGCGCCAGCAGCAACCCGGGTTACGAAGAGACCCATTGCTTC
CDR3 protein: CASSNPGYEETHCF
V gene: TRBV4-1
clone size: .
D gene: .
J gene: TRBJ2-5

CDR3 DNA: TGTGCCAGCAGAGGGACAGGGAATCTTCAGCCCCAGCATTTT
CDR3 protein: CASRGTGNLQPQHF
V gene: TRBV12-3/TRBV12-4
clone size: few
D gene: TRBD1
J gene: TRBJ1-5

CDR3 DNA: TGTGCCAGCAGTGGAATTCAGATGAACACTGAAGCTTTCTTT
CDR3 protein: CASSGIQMNTEAFF
V gene: TRBV2
clone size: .
D gene: .
J gene: TRBJ1-1

CDR3 DNA: TGTGCCAGCAGCTCGTTGGGTTTTATGGGAGAGACCCAGTACTTC
CDR3 protein: CASSSLGFMGETQYF
V gene: TRBV7-2
clone size: many
D gene: .
J gene: TRBJ2-5

CDR3 DNA: TGTGCCATCAGTGAGTCCCCCCTGGGGGAAAACAATGAGCAGTTCTTC
CDR3 protein: CAISESPLGENNEQFF
V gene: TRBV10-3
clone size: .
D gene: .
J gene: TRBJ2-1

CDR3 DNA: TGTGCCAGCAGTGACTGGACAGGGGGCGCGAGAACTGAATCTTTCTTT
CDR3 protein: CASSDWTGGARTESFF
V gene: TRBV18
clone size: .
D gene: TRBD1
J gene: TRBJ1-1

CDR3 DNA: TGCAGCGTGGCCGGGACCGGCTATGGCTACACCTTC
CDR3 protein: CSVAGTGYGYTF
V gene: TRBV29-1
clone size: .
D gene: .
J gene: TRBJ1-2

CDR3 DNA: TGTGCCAGCAGCCAAAGGACTAGCGGGGGCACAGATACGCAGTATTTT
CDR3 protein: CASSQRTSGGTDTQYF
V gene: TRBV3-1
clone size: many
D gene: TRBD2
J gene: TRBJ2-3

CDR3 DNA: TGTGCCAGCAGTTTAGGACAGGGGGCGAACTATGGCTACACCTTC
CDR3 protein: CASSLGQGANYGYTF
V gene: TRBV12-3/TRBV12-4
clone size: few
D gene: TRBD1
J gene: TRBJ1-2

CDR3 DNA: TGTGCCAGCAGCCAACAGGGGGCGCGGAAAGCTTTCTTT
CDR3 protein: CASSQQGARKAFF
V gene: TRBV7-6
clone size: many
D gene: TRBD1
J gene: TRBJ1-1